This entry lists 30 T cell receptor beta chains sequenced from one sample in a study of blood T cell repertoires in COVID-19. Method: immunoSEQ multiplex PCR; TCRdb's copy keeps in-frame clones and lacks some. The sample holds under 70,000 clones, under 90% seen once. Sequenced: peripheral blood. The receptors were gathered from a woman aged 80 or older with acute or convalescent COVID-19.

V gene TRBV6-5 combines with J gene TRBJ2-1; TRBD2 is a possible D gene (6 bases). This CDR3 comprises 13 residues. Germline V CDR1 and CDR2: MNHEY, SVGAGI. Deletions cut 2 bases from V and 10 bases from J, with 12 bases between. CDR3: CASSYGLAYEQFF. In DNA, the CDR3 is TGTGCCAGCAGTTACGGGCTAGCGTACGAGCAGTTCTTC.

The chain couples TRBV27 to TRBJ2-1; possible D gene TRBD1, 6 bases. From germline, CDR1 is MNHEY and CDR2 SMNVEV (reference sequence). The CDR3 is 14 residues long. V was shortened by 1 base and J by 5 bases, with 9 bases between the two germline ends. The CDR3, as DNA: TGTGCCAGCAGTTTATACCCAGGGGACAATGAGCAGTTCTTC. This gives the protein CASSLYPGDNEQFF.

The V and J genes are TRBV19 and TRBJ1-6; no firm D call. Trimming took 5 bases from V and 7 from J, leaving 18 bases between them. The CDR3 has 16 amino acids. Germline V gene data show CDR1 as LNHDA and CDR2 as SQIVND (reference sequence). This CDR3 is CASSPSPLRSNSPLHF. The CDR3 DNA reads TGTGCCAGTAGTCCCTCACCCCTTAGATCCAATTCACCCCTCCACTTT.

The J gene is TRBJ2-7, the V gene TRBV12-3 or TRBV12-4, with a weak D call TRBD1 (6 bases). The CDR3 is 11 residues long. V was cut by 5 bases and J by 6 bases, with 8 bases left in between. In DNA form, the CDR3 reads TGTGCCAGCAGTGTCAGGGGCGAGCAGTACTTC. It yields the protein CASSVRGEQYF.

This chain links TRBV7-4 with TRBJ1-4; no reliable D call. V lost 5 bases and J 5 bases, leaving 12 bases between the germline ends. The CDR3 is 14 amino acids. CDR1 is SGHVT and CDR2 is SQSDAQ in the germline V gene. CDR3 DNA sequence: TGTGCCAGCAGCCCCTATGAGGTCAATGAAAAACTGTTTTTT. It encodes CASSPYEVNEKLFF.

V gene TRBV27 combines with J gene TRBJ2-3, with 10 bases lining up with TRBD2. The trim removed 2 bases at V and 4 bases at J, leaving 6 bases unmatched. This CDR3 is built from 16 residues. Germline V gene data show CDR1 as MNHEY and CDR2 as SMNVEV (reference sequence). CDR3 coding DNA: TGTGCCAGCAGTTTACCCGGTAGCGGGGGGCCAGATACGCAGTATTTT. Translation gives CASSLPGSGGPDTQYF.

The V call is TRBV7-9, the J call TRBJ1-1; 8 bases agree with TRBD1. Germline CDR1 reads SEHNR; CDR2 reads FQNEAQ (reference sequence). V dropped 4 bases and J dropped 4; count of bases not matched to a gene: 8. CDR3 length: 15 amino acids. CDR3 in amino acids: CASSSDRGLGTEAFF. The CDR3 DNA is TGTGCCAGCAGCTCTGACAGGGGCTTGGGCACTGAAGCTTTCTTT.

The chain is built from TRBV6-6 and TRBJ1-1, with a tentative D call TRBD1 (6 bases). Between the trimmed V and J ends, which lost 7 bases and 0 bases, there was a span of 21 bases. Germline V gives CDR1 MNHNY, CDR2 SVGAGI (reference sequence). The CDR3 runs 17 residues. The CDR3 region is CASIRSYTGNVNTEAFF. The CDR3 DNA is TGTGCCAGCATTCGATCTTATACAGGGAATGTGAACACTGAAGCTTTCTTT.

The chain uses TRBV6-5 and TRBJ2-3, with 10 bases matching TRBD1. Germline values: CDR1 MNHEY, CDR2 SVGAGI. V lost 6 bases, J lost 6 bases, and 9 bases stayed unmatched. The CDR3 is made up of 15 amino acids. The CDR3 protein is CASRAGQGGRDTQYF. The CDR3 DNA reads TGTGCCAGCAGAGCCGGACAGGGGGGCAGGGATACGCAGTATTTT.

The chain employs TRBV3-1 (or the pseudogene TRBV3-2) and TRBJ2-7; 7 bases are shared with TRBD2. Unmatched junction bases numbered 3, after V lost 4 bases and J lost 0 bases. This CDR3 is 14 amino acids long. Germline lookup yields CDR1 LGHDT and CDR2 YNNKEL (reference sequence). The CDR3 protein is CASSPRGSSYEQYF. CDR3 nucleotide sequence: TGTGCCAGCAGCCCGCGGGGGAGCTCCTACGAGCAGTACTTC.

The CDR3 DNA is TGCAGTGCTTACAGGGGACACACCATATATTTT. It translates to CSAYRGHTIYF. The chain uses TRBV20-1 and TRBJ1-3, with TRBD1 matching 7 bases. This CDR3 has 11 amino acids. Germline loops: CDR1 DFQATT, CDR2 SNEGSKA (reference sequence). J gave up 8 bases and V 5 bases, and 3 bases lay outside the gene matches.

V and J are TRBV6-5 and TRBJ2-1; maybe TRBD1 (5 bases). In germline, CDR1 is MNHEY, CDR2 SVGAGI. Trimming took 7 bases from V and 0 from J, leaving 13 bases between them. This CDR3 has 15 residues. The CDR3 protein is CASTPQESSYNEQFF. The DNA of the CDR3 is TGTGCCAGCACCCCACAGGAGAGCTCCTACAATGAGCAGTTCTTC.

This clone was recorded only once. The chain has TRBV20-1 and TRBJ2-3; D is undetermined. There are 11 residues in the CDR3. The germline CDR1 and CDR2 sequences are DFQATT and SNEGSKA (reference sequence). With 6 bases removed from V and 6 bases from J, the gap between germline ends came to 10 bases. For the CDR3, the DNA is TGCAGTGCAGAGGTGGTTGATACGCAGTATTTT. Translating gives CSAEVVDTQYF.

This clone came up once. The chain is built from TRBV2 and TRBJ1-4; D gene uncertain. Trimming took 7 bases from V and 8 from J, leaving 14 bases between them. CDR3 length equals 13 residues. From germline, CDR1 is SNHLY and CDR2 FYNNEI. CDR3 residues: CASKLYGGEKLFF. CDR3 DNA sequence: TGTGCCAGCAAGCTATATGGAGGGGAAAAACTGTTTTTT. Drawing the rest from reference TRBV2 and TRBJ1-4, the complete variable domain is EPEVTQTPSHQVTQMGQEVILRCVPISNHLYFYWYRQILGQKVEFLVSFYNNEISEKSEIFDDQFSVERPDGSNFTLKIRSTKLEDSAMYFCASKLYGGEKLFFGSGTQLSVL.

J is TRBJ1-4 and V is TRBV19; D uncertain. The CDR3 contains 18 residues. Trimming took off 3 bases at V and 5 bases at J, with 22 bases between the two ends. Germline V lookup: CDR1 LNHDA, CDR2 SQIVND (reference sequence). CDR3 DNA sequence: TGTGCCAGTAGTATTCGTCACTACCCGGGAACCCAAAATGAAAAACTGTTTTTT. Protein sequence: CASSIRHYPGTQNEKLFF. Full variable domain (remainder filled in from reference TRBV19 and TRBJ1-4): DGGITQSPKYLFRKEGQNVTLSCEQNLNHDAMYWYRQDPGQGLRLIYYSQIVNDFQKGDIAEGYSVSREKKESFPLTVTSAQKNPTAFYLCASSIRHYPGTQNEKLFFGSGTQLSVL.

The rearrangement links TRBV6-4 to TRBJ1-5; no definite D call. CDR1 is MRHNA, CDR2 SNTAGT, per germline. V lost 6 bases and J lost 6, with 12 bases in between. The CDR3 is made up of 13 amino acids. In DNA form, the CDR3 reads TGTGCCAGCAGCACCGAGAACGGTCAGCCCCAGCATTTT. It specifies CASSTENGQPQHF.

The V and J genes are TRBV4-1 and TRBJ2-5, with 7 bases lining up with TRBD1. CDR3 length: 15 amino acids. Germline V gives CDR1 MGHRA, CDR2 YSYEKL. The V gene end was trimmed by 0 bases and the J gene end by 5 bases; junction bases not matched to a gene: 6. As DNA, the CDR3 is TGCGCCAGCAGCCAAGAAAACAGGGGTGGTGAGACCCAGTACTTC. This sequence encodes CASSQENRGGETQYF.

The V call is TRBV11-2, the J call TRBJ1-5; TRBD1 might be the D (5 bases). Trimming cost V 5 bases and J 0 bases, with 8 bases left between them. The CDR3 totals 14 residues. Per the germline V gene, CDR1 is SGHAT and CDR2 is FQNNGV. Here the CDR3 DNA reads TGTGCCAGCAGCCCGGGACTTAGCAATCAGCCCCAGCATTTT. This encodes CASSPGLSNQPQHF.

V gene TRBV6-1 combines with J gene TRBJ1-5, with D perhaps matching TRBD1 (5 bases). Germline values: CDR1 MNHNS, CDR2 SASEGT. This CDR3 has 15 residues. V shed 10 bases and J shed 0 bases, with 16 bases lying between them. For the CDR3, the DNA is TGTGCCACCAAAGACTACGGGGGTAGCAATCAGCCCCAGCATTTT. Its protein is CATKDYGGSNQPQHF.

The CDR3 protein is CASSAHRTGPAGGYNEQFF. In nucleotides, the CDR3 is TGTGCCAGCAGCGCACATAGAACGGGCCCAGCGGGGGGTTACAATGAGCAGTTCTTC. The V call is TRBV7-9, the J call TRBJ2-1, with 9 nucleotides matching TRBD2. Germline V gene lookup returns CDR1 SEHNR and CDR2 FQNEAQ (reference sequence). J gave up 4 bases and V 5 bases, and 18 bases lay outside the gene matches. The CDR3 is made up of 19 amino acids.

This rearrangement joins TRBV3-1 (or the pseudogene TRBV3-2) to TRBJ1-2; a weak D match, TRBD1 (5 bases). V lost 0 bases and J lost 7, with 12 bases in between. CDR3 length: 14 amino acids. Germline V CDR1 and CDR2: LGHDT, YNNKEL (reference sequence). The CDR3 loop reads CASSQDWQGGGYTF. The CDR3, as DNA: TGTGCCAGCAGCCAAGATTGGCAGGGAGGTGGCTACACCTTC.

The chain couples TRBV6-1 to TRBJ2-2; a weak D match, TRBD1 (6 bases). This CDR3 comprises 14 residues. Trimming stripped 1 base from V and 6 bases from J, with 9 bases between. Germline V gene data show CDR1 as MNHNS and CDR2 as SASEGT. The CDR3 protein is CASSEVNRAGELFF. The CDR3 nucleotides read TGTGCCAGCAGTGAAGTCAACAGGGCCGGGGAGCTGTTTTTT.

The chain is built from TRBV6-6 and TRBJ1-1, with D maybe TRBD1 (5 bases). The V gene lost 2 bases and the J gene lost 4 bases, with 14 bases spanning the gap. Germline CDR1 is MNHNY and CDR2 is SVGAGI (reference sequence). There are 15 residues in the CDR3. CDR3 sequence (DNA): TGTGCCAGCAGTTACGGGCAGGGCTTGGGCACTGAAGCTTTCTTT. It codes for CASSYGQGLGTEAFF.

This rearrangement joins TRBV27 to TRBJ2-1; D uncertain. The CDR3 loop spans 15 amino acids. Trimming shortened V by 3 bases and J by 2 bases, and 11 bases separated the two germline ends. Germline V gene data show CDR1 as MNHEY and CDR2 as SMNVEV (reference sequence). The CDR3 DNA reads TGTGCCAGCAGTTTCGTCCCGGTAACCTACAATGAGCAGTTCTTC. It yields the protein CASSFVPVTYNEQFF.

The chain recombines TRBV6-8 with TRBJ2-7; D unresolved. The CDR3 totals 11 residues. From germline, CDR1 is MNHGY and CDR2 SAAAGT. V lost 6 bases to trimming and J lost 8 bases, with 11 bases between them. The CDR3 is CASSPPGKQYF. The CDR3 nucleotides read TGTGCCAGCAGCCCACCGGGTAAGCAGTACTTC.

The rearrangement joins TRBV3-1 (or the pseudogene TRBV3-2) to TRBJ1-6; TRBD1 agrees at 7 bases. Losses at the gene ends were 4 bases for V and 4 bases for J; bases not matched to a gene: 1. This CDR3 has 14 amino acids. Per germline, CDR1 LGHDT and CDR2 YNNKEL (reference sequence). The CDR3 loop reads CASSPGQYNSPLHF. DNA of the CDR3: TGTGCCAGCAGCCCGGGACAGTATAATTCACCCCTCCACTTT.

The sample holds a few counts of this clone. This chain connects TRBV2 to TRBJ2-2; TRBD1 matches 8 bases. V was pared by 6 bases and J by 1 base, with 4 bases of the junction left unmatched. The CDR3 covers 15 residues. Germline V gene sequence: CDR1 SNHLY, CDR2 FYNNEI. CDR3 DNA: TGTGCCAGCAGGGTCGGGACAGGGAACACCGGGGAGCTGTTTTTT. It codes for CASRVGTGNTGELFF.

The chain couples TRBV6-5 to TRBJ1-1, with D perhaps TRBD1 (5 bases). Germline V CDR1 and CDR2: MNHEY, SVGAGI. There are 13 residues in the CDR3. V gave up 6 bases and J gave up 4 bases, with 12 bases separating them. CDR3 nucleotide sequence: TGTGCCAGCAGGCTCAGGGAGGTCACTGAAGCTTTCTTT. This gives the protein CASRLREVTEAFF.

The rearrangement joins TRBV9 to TRBJ1-3; D possibly corresponds to TRBD1 (5 bases). The germline V gene has CDR1 SGDLS and CDR2 YYNGEE. V gave up 0 bases and J gave up 7 bases, with 14 bases separating them. The CDR3 totals 15 residues. CDR3 coding DNA: TGTGCCAGCAGCGTAGAGGCAGGGAGGACGAACACCATATATTTT. It specifies CASSVEAGRTNTIYF.

The sample holds one count of this clone. V and J are TRBV5-4 and TRBJ1-2; TRBD1 aligns across 12 bases. The CDR3 has 16 residues. Germline V gene lookup returns CDR1 SGHNT and CDR2 YYREEE (reference sequence). V shed 5 bases and J 4 bases; nucleotides not matched to a gene: 9. CDR3 DNA: TGTGCCAGCAGATCCGGGACAGGGGGCTCGGGCTATGGCTACACCTTC. The encoded protein is CASRSGTGGSGYGYTF.